This T cell receptor (beta chain) originates from a study of cytomegalovirus exposure and HLA in healthy donors. Samples came from healthy bone marrow donors. PCR used 60 Vbeta primers and 13 Jbeta primers. Measured with immunoSEQ multiplex PCR; TCRdb has only the in-frame clones, and not every one. The data hold about 190,000 clones, with about three quarters observed a single time. CDR3 length equals 12 residues. V shed 7 bases and J shed 1 base, with 7 bases lying between them. Germline V CDR1 and CDR2: MNHEY, SVGAGI. In the case of this clone: Its antigen is undetermined.

Study conclusions and caveats: The study assumed roughly uniform donor sequencing depth for presence/absence analyses.

Material: PBMCs. The source of this sequence is a woman in her 30s in good health and CMV-seropositive. The J gene is TRBJ1-1, the V gene TRBV6-5; D call uncertain. CDR3 protein: CASKNRNTEAFF. DNA of the CDR3: TGTGCCAGCAAGAACAGGAACACTGAAGCTTTCTTT.